The 32 T cell receptor beta chains presented below share a single source sample, sequenced in a study of cytomegalovirus exposure and HLA in healthy donors. Profiled with immunoSEQ multiplex PCR; TCRdb holds only in-frame clones, not every one. The sample includes over 150,000 clones, just under 90% seen only once; the top ten take 4% to 5%. Sequences were obtained from PBMCs. The receptors come from a man aged 18 to 35 in good health and CMV-seropositive.

V and J are TRBV7-8 and TRBJ2-1, with 16 bases aligning to TRBD2. V lost 4 bases, J lost 8 bases, and 23 bases stayed unmatched. Germline V gene lookup returns CDR1 SGHVS and CDR2 FQNEAQ. The CDR3 runs 22 residues. The CDR3 DNA reads TGTGCCAGCAGCTCGGGACTAGCGGGAGGGCCCGCTCGAGGGTACTCCTTCCATGAGCAGTTCTTC. Its protein is CASSSGLAGGPARGYSFHEQFF.

V usage is TRBV28 and J usage is TRBJ2-1; TRBD2 aligns across 12 bases. Germline loops: CDR1 MDHEN, CDR2 SYDVKM. V trimming: 2 bases; J trimming: 5 bases; junction bases outside the gene matches: 1. The CDR3 extends over 15 amino acids. The DNA for the CDR3 is TGTGCCAGCAGTTTAGGACTAGCGGGACACAATGAGCAGTTCTTC. It codes for CASSLGLAGHNEQFF.

The chain couples TRBV27 to TRBJ2-4, with 8 bases identical to TRBD1. Trimming removed 5 bases from V and 3 bases from J; junction bases left unmatched: 6. The CDR3 covers 15 residues. The germline gives CDR1 MNHEY, CDR2 SMNVEV (reference sequence). The CDR3 DNA sequence: TGTGCCAGCAGTCCCCACAGGGGGGACAAAAACATTCAGTACTTC. It encodes CASSPHRGDKNIQYF.

The gene calls are TRBV25-1 and TRBJ1-2, with 8 positions matching TRBD1. With 1 base clipped from V and 6 bases from J, the junction kept 13 bases outside the gene matches. Germline V gives CDR1 MGHDK, CDR2 SYGVNS. The CDR3 is 17 residues long. CDR3 bases: TGTGCCAGCAGTGAATTCAAACCCCCAGGGGGCTCGGATGGCTACACCTTC. It codes for CASSEFKPPGGSDGYTF.

The chain has TRBV9 and TRBJ2-7; TRBD1 matches 11 bases. The CDR3 consists of 15 residues. The junction had 4 bases not matched to a gene; V was cut back by 4 bases and J by 1 base. The V gene's germline CDR1 is SGDLS and CDR2 YYNGEE. CDR3 in amino acids: CASSPRDRGSYEQYF. CDR3 DNA sequence: TGTGCCAGCAGCCCGAGGGACAGGGGGTCCTACGAGCAGTACTTC.

This chain uses TRBV9 with TRBJ2-3; possibly TRBD2 for D (6 bases). Germline CDR1 and CDR2: SGDLS and YYNGEE. The V and J ends lost 2 bases and 3 bases respectively, with 13 bases between them. This CDR3 is 15 amino acids long. This CDR3 is CASSVAGSRTDTQYF. In DNA, the CDR3 is TGTGCCAGCAGCGTTGCCGGGAGTAGGACAGATACGCAGTATTTT.

This sequence joins TRBV7-9 and TRBJ2-5; tentatively, D is TRBD2 (6 bases). The length of the CDR3 is 15 residues. V shed 2 bases and J shed 0 bases, with 10 bases lying between them. Germline V gene lookup returns CDR1 SEHNR and CDR2 FQNEAQ (reference sequence). The DNA of the CDR3 is TGTGCCAGCAGCTTAAGACTAGGCGACCAAGAGACCCAGTACTTC. It codes for CASSLRLGDQETQYF.

V gene TRBV7-9 combines with J gene TRBJ2-1; 8 bases fit TRBD1. The V segment lost 4 bases and the J segment 6 bases; nucleotides outside the gene matches: 8. CDR1 is SEHNR and CDR2 is FQNEAQ in the germline V gene (reference sequence). The CDR3 has 15 residues. The CDR3 here is CASSSTGARVNEQFF. Here the CDR3 DNA reads TGTGCCAGCAGCTCGACAGGGGCGAGAGTCAATGAGCAGTTCTTC.

CDR3 protein: CASSPTVTVYSNQPQHF. CDR3 DNA: TGTGCCAGTAGTCCGACAGTCACTGTCTATAGCAATCAGCCCCAGCATTTT. V is TRBV19 and J is TRBJ1-5; TRBD1 might be the D (5 bases). With 5 bases removed from V and 0 bases from J, the gap between germline ends came to 17 bases. Germline V gene data show CDR1 as LNHDA and CDR2 as SQIVND (reference sequence). The CDR3 runs to 17 residues.

The chain joins TRBV5-4 to TRBJ2-7; TRBD2 is a possible D gene (5 bases). V lost 4 bases and J lost 6, with 17 bases in between. CDR1 is SGHNT, CDR2 YYREEE, per germline (reference sequence). The CDR3 consists of 14 residues. The CDR3 reads CASSHGTNEGEQYF. CDR3 sequence (DNA): TGTGCCAGCAGCCACGGAACCAATGAGGGCGAGCAGTACTTC.

This clone came up a few times. The CDR3 loop is CASSDGGGTDTQYF. CDR3 nucleotide sequence: TGTGCCAGCAGTGATGGGGGGGGCACAGATACGCAGTATTTT. The chain joins TRBV6-4 to TRBJ2-3; 7 nucleotides align to TRBD2. This CDR3 region has 14 residues. CDR1 is MRHNA and CDR2 is SNTAGT in the germline V gene. The V and J ends lost 3 bases and 1 base, in that order; junction bases with no gene match: 1.

This chain uses TRBV5-8 with TRBJ2-7; D possibly corresponds to TRBD2 (6 bases). This CDR3 is 14 amino acids long. V was shortened by 4 bases and J by 2 bases, with 13 bases between the two germline ends. Germline CDR1 SGHTS, CDR2 YDEGEE. The CDR3 reads CASSGTHNPYEQYF. CDR3 coding DNA: TGTGCCAGCAGCGGGACTCATAACCCCTACGAGCAGTACTTC.

The CDR3 is CASSLRQGGGELFF. In nucleotides, the CDR3 is TGCGCCAGCAGCTTGAGACAGGGTGGCGGGGAGCTGTTTTTT. The chain recombines TRBV5-1 with TRBJ2-2, with TRBD1 identical over 7 bases. With 1 base clipped from V and 7 bases from J, the junction kept 4 bases outside the gene matches. The CDR3 has 14 residues. Looked up from germline, CDR1 is SGHRS and CDR2 is YFSETQ.

The DNA of the CDR3 is TGTGCCAGTACCCCCCTTGCAGGCAGGGGTGTCGGAAACACCATATATTTT. It translates to CASTPLAGRGVGNTIYF. This chain joins TRBV19 and TRBJ1-3; possibly TRBD1 for D (6 bases). V dropped 7 bases and J dropped 4 bases, with 23 bases sitting between them. This CDR3 comprises 17 residues. The germline V gene encodes CDR1 LNHDA and CDR2 SQIVND (reference sequence).

The chain links TRBV5-1 to TRBJ2-1; 11 bases map to TRBD2. The CDR3 is made up of 15 amino acids. V was clipped by 1 base and J by 6 bases; unmatched bases: 3. Germline V lookup: CDR1 SGHRS, CDR2 YFSETQ. The CDR3 DNA is TGCGCCAGCAGCTTGACACTAGCGGGAGTCAATGAGCAGTTCTTC. Its translation: CASSLTLAGVNEQFF.

V and J are TRBV5-1 and TRBJ2-3; 11 bases align to TRBD1. V was pared by 2 bases and J by 3 bases, with 2 bases of the junction left unmatched. This CDR3 comprises 15 residues. The germline V gene encodes CDR1 SGHRS and CDR2 YFSETQ. The CDR3 is CASSFGDRGTDTQYF. The DNA of the CDR3 is TGCGCCAGCAGCTTCGGGGACAGGGGGACAGATACGCAGTATTTT.

The chain uses TRBV2 and TRBJ2-7; TRBD1 agrees at 7 bases. The V segment lost 6 bases and the J segment 4 bases; nucleotides outside the gene matches: 3. This CDR3 comprises 12 residues. Germline lookup yields CDR1 SNHLY and CDR2 FYNNEI. The CDR3 loop is CASRGTVYEQYF. The CDR3 coding sequence is TGTGCCAGCAGGGGGACAGTTTACGAGCAGTACTTC.

The V call is TRBV5-1, the J call TRBJ2-5; 9 positions agree with TRBD1. Unmatched junction bases numbered 3, after V lost 4 bases and J lost 2 bases. This CDR3 has 14 amino acids. Germline assignment: CDR1 SGHRS and CDR2 YFSETQ. The CDR3 region is CASSPGTGQETQYF. The CDR3, as DNA: TGCGCCAGCAGCCCTGGGACAGGGCAAGAGACCCAGTACTTC.

The rearrangement uses TRBV28 and TRBJ1-1; no definite D call. The germline V gene encodes CDR1 MDHEN and CDR2 SYDVKM. CDR3 length equals 15 residues. Trimming cost V 3 bases and J 2 bases, with 13 bases left between them. CDR3: CASSLNGEGNTEAFF. The CDR3 bases are TGTGCCAGCAGTTTGAACGGGGAAGGAAACACTGAAGCTTTCTTT.

The V and J genes are TRBV5-1 and TRBJ2-1, with TRBD1 identical over 7 bases. Trimming took 0 bases from V and 5 from J; bases not matched to a gene: 2. The CDR3 runs to 14 residues. Germline CDR1 is SGHRS and CDR2 is YFSETQ. The CDR3 region is CASSLARGNNEQFF. CDR3 bases: TGCGCCAGCAGCTTGGCCAGGGGGAACAATGAGCAGTTCTTC.

The J gene is TRBJ2-1, the V gene TRBV4-2, with 8 bases matching TRBD1. CDR3 length: 15 residues. V shed 1 base and J 5 bases; nucleotides not matched to a gene: 4. Germline values: CDR1 LGHNA, CDR2 YNFKEQ. The CDR3 is CASSQVPTGDNEQFF. CDR3 in DNA: TGTGCCAGCAGCCAAGTTCCGACAGGGGACAATGAGCAGTTCTTC.

The chain joins TRBV28 to TRBJ2-1, with D perhaps matching TRBD1 (5 bases). The CDR3 contains 15 residues. CDR1 and CDR2 (germline): MDHEN, SYDVKM. Trimming cost V 3 bases and J 6 bases, with 15 bases left between them. CDR3 region: CASSFLGRFGNEQFF. DNA for the CDR3: TGTGCCAGCAGTTTTCTGGGGCGCTTTGGCAATGAGCAGTTCTTC.

The rearrangement joins TRBV28 to TRBJ2-5; D is unresolved. With 5 bases removed from V and 9 bases from J, the gap between germline ends came to 13 bases. Looked up from germline, CDR1 is MDHEN and CDR2 is SYDVKM. The CDR3 has 12 residues. CDR3 protein: CASSTGQQAQYF. The CDR3 DNA reads as TGTGCCAGCAGTACTGGGCAGCAGGCCCAGTACTTC.

A few counts support this clone. The chain has TRBV30 and TRBJ2-7; maybe TRBD1 (6 bases). CDR1 GTSNPN and CDR2 SVGIG come from the germline V gene (reference sequence). Trimming removed 7 bases from V and 6 bases from J, with 19 bases in between. The CDR3 spans 13 residues. The chain's CDR3 is CASIGPQGSEQYF. CDR3 in DNA: TGTGCCTCAATAGGGCCACAGGGATCCGAGCAGTACTTC.

The chain recombines TRBV29-1 with TRBJ2-1; 9 nucleotides line up with TRBD1. Germline CDR1 and CDR2: SQVTM and ANQGSEA. The V segment lost 4 bases and the J segment 8 bases; nucleotides outside the gene matches: 9. CDR3 length: 14 amino acids. CDR3 region: CSVAGTGWWDEQFF. The CDR3 DNA follows: TGCAGCGTTGCCGGGACAGGGTGGTGGGATGAGCAGTTCTTC.

The rearrangement joins TRBV6-1 to TRBJ1-5; a weak D match, TRBD1 (5 bases). The V end lost 6 bases, the J end lost 3 bases, and 12 bases lay between the germline ends. This CDR3 is built from 14 residues. CDR1 MNHNS and CDR2 SASEGT come from the germline V gene. CDR3 protein: CASRATGLNQPQHF. CDR3 nucleotides: TGTGCCAGCAGGGCTACAGGTCTCAATCAGCCCCAGCATTTT.

The chain carries TRBV7-9 and TRBJ2-2; a weak D match, TRBD2 (5 bases). V was pared by 2 bases and J by 5 bases, with 6 bases between. The V gene's germline CDR1 is SEHNR and CDR2 FQNEAQ (reference sequence). The CDR3 has 13 residues. The CDR3 DNA sequence: TGTGCCAGCAGCTTACTAGCTACCGGGGAGCTGTTTTTT. Translation gives CASSLLATGELFF.

The chain uses TRBV27 and TRBJ2-1; 7 bases agree with TRBD2. CDR1 MNHEY and CDR2 SMNVEV come from the germline V gene (reference sequence). The CDR3 is made up of 17 amino acids. V gave up 3 bases and J gave up 0 bases; unmatched junction bases: 8. This chain's CDR3 is CASSLVTGTTSYNEQFF. For the CDR3, the DNA is TGTGCCAGCAGTTTGGTTACCGGGACTACCTCCTACAATGAGCAGTTCTTC.

The CDR3 DNA reads as TGTGCCAGTAGCCTAAACAGGGGAGGCAATCAGCCCCAGCATTTT. Protein: CASSLNRGGNQPQHF. The V and J genes are TRBV19 and TRBJ1-5, with TRBD1 matching 7 bases. Looked up from germline, CDR1 is LNHDA and CDR2 is SQIVND (reference sequence). The CDR3 contains 15 residues. V shed 6 bases and J 2 bases; nucleotides not matched to a gene: 7.

The V gene is TRBV7-3, the J gene TRBJ2-2; 11 bases line up with TRBD2. Germline assignment: CDR1 SGHTA and CDR2 FQGTGA. V was pared by 3 bases and J by 8 bases, with 17 bases of the junction left unmatched. The CDR3 has 19 residues. CDR3 region: CASSLGPPGLAALGGELFF. The CDR3 DNA follows: TGTGCCAGCAGCTTGGGACCCCCGGGACTAGCGGCTTTAGGTGGGGAGCTGTTTTTT.

CDR3 residues: CASSLRLAGGINEQFF. CDR3 in DNA: TGCGCCAGCAGCCTACGACTAGCGGGAGGGATAAATGAGCAGTTCTTC. V usage is TRBV5-1 and J usage is TRBJ2-1; 14 nucleotides line up with TRBD2. This CDR3 contains 16 residues. Trimming at V came to 4 bases and at J to 7 bases, leaving 7 bases not matched to a gene. Germline CDR1 is SGHRS and CDR2 is YFSETQ.

V is TRBV28 and J is TRBJ2-7, with D perhaps TRBD1 (7 bases). The V end was cut by 3 bases, the J end by 4 bases, with 13 bases between. Germline V gene lookup returns CDR1 MDHEN and CDR2 SYDVKM. The CDR3 is 14 amino acids. CDR3 residues: CASSLAGQRYEQYF. In nucleotides, the CDR3 is TGTGCCAGCAGTTTGGCGGGACAGAGGTACGAGCAGTACTTC.